The rows below give T cell receptor beta chains drawn from one sample of a study of cytomegalovirus exposure and HLA in healthy donors. Measured with immunoSEQ multiplex PCR; TCRdb has only the in-frame clones, and not every one. The sample lists 80,000 to 95,000 clones; about 96% were seen once. Sequences were obtained from PBMCs. These receptors came from a woman younger than 35 in good health and CMV-seronegative. The conserved cysteine and the conserved F or W are not part of the CDR3 here.

TRBV13 ASSLAGDSDQPQH
TRBV2 AGAPRSGANVLT
TRBV10-1 ASSPGQLRTGELF
TRBV19 ASSITRQETQY
TRBV23-1 ASSQLHRDSGQPQH
TRBV28 ASSRQGNYGYT
TRBV29-1 SVEAPPGLAESTDTQY
TRBV25-1 ASSDRPGQVGEQY
TRBV2 ASSALWTGENSYNEQF
TRBV27 ASSLLPGAAAYEQY
TRBV15 ATSRGQGLADYNEQF
TRBV4-1 ASSQAGWEYEQY
TRBV13 ASSSRGSGGPLDEQF
TRBV28 ASSPGQGTDEQF
TRBV6-5 ASSSTGYNEQF
TRBV29-1 SVPNGQNTEAF
TRBV18 ASSPRGALNTEAF
TRBV19 ASSILAGGDNEQF
TRBV18 ASSPPRQISGNTIY
TRBV9 ASSVTGAEAF
TRBV7-6 ASSPQRPGDTQY
TRBV28 ASSSFPLDNEQF
TRBV6-5 ASRRAGSYEQY
TRBV27 ASSSGGSTIVGSYNEQF
TRBV10-3 AISDNRINTEAF
TRBV4-2 ASSNGGRGELF
TRBV19 ASSMALTGANVLT
TRBV5-1 ASSLGGTGGSYNEQF
TRBV28 ASEIGDNTYEQY
TRBV7-9 ASRRRQGALGANVLT
TRBV4-2 ASSPRLAGVVNEQF